Each of the 27 T cell receptor beta chains below was sequenced from the same sample in a study of T-cell reconstitution after alpha-beta-depleted transplantation in children. Using unique molecular identifiers, the investigators prepared the TCRbeta library. Each CDR3 protein is one row after TCRdb ran MiXCR on the PCR reads. The sample shows almost 500,000 distinct CDR3 sequences, about 10% of them seen only once. The source was PBMCs, collected before TCRalphabeta/CD19-depleted stem cell transplant. The receptors originated from a child aged 2-15 years with inherited bone marrow failure, due to receive a stem cell transplant.

This clonotype was recorded at least ten times. The chain combines TRBV28 with TRBJ2-3; weak D call: TRBD2 (6 bases). The germline V and J ends were trimmed by 4 bases and 1 base, with 9 bases remaining between them. The CDR3 runs to 14 residues. Germline-derived CDR1 and CDR2 are MDHEN and SYDVKM. The CDR3 loop reads CASSSGLRTDTQYF. For the CDR3, the DNA is TGTGCCAGCAGTTCGGGACTTCGCACAGATACGCAGTATTTT.

This clonotype was seen at least ten times. The CDR3, as DNA: TGTGCCAGCAGCCCGAGACAGGGAAGCTCTGGAAACACCATATATTTT. This codes for CASSPRQGSSGNTIYF. The rearrangement uses TRBV7-9 and TRBJ1-3; 7 positions match TRBD1. Germline values: CDR1 SEHNR, CDR2 FQNEAQ (reference sequence). The V segment lost 5 bases and the J segment 0 bases; nucleotides outside the gene matches: 7. The CDR3 extends over 16 amino acids.

This clonotype was seen repeatedly, ten times or more. The rearrangement uses TRBV20-1 and TRBJ1-2; 9 bases agree with TRBD1. This CDR3 is 13 amino acids long. The V gene end was trimmed by 6 bases and the J gene end by 8 bases; junction bases not matched to a gene: 10. CDR1 is DFQATT, CDR2 SNEGSKA, per germline (reference sequence). Here the CDR3 reads CSAVVQGAQGYTF. CDR3 DNA: TGCAGTGCCGTCGTACAGGGGGCCCAAGGCTACACCTTC.

This clonotype was counted between two and nine times. V and J are TRBV19 and TRBJ2-3, with TRBD2 matching over 11 bases. Losses at the gene ends were 5 bases for V and 0 bases for J; bases not matched to a gene: 7. Germline assignment: CDR1 LNHDA and CDR2 SQIVND (reference sequence). The CDR3 covers 17 residues. This CDR3 reads CASSRPSGRLSTDTQYF. The CDR3 DNA reads TGTGCCAGTAGTCGACCTAGCGGGAGGCTCAGCACAGATACGCAGTATTTT.

This clonotype has just a few counts. The chain carries TRBV10-3 and TRBJ2-1; 7 bases fit TRBD2. The V gene's germline CDR1 is ENHRY and CDR2 SYGVKD. Trimming at V came to 2 bases and at J to 6 bases, leaving 7 bases not matched to a gene. The CDR3 sequence is 15 residues long. The CDR3 coding sequence is TGTGCCATCAGTGAGACAGTATCGGGAGGCAATGAGCAGTTCTTC. Residues: CAISETVSGGNEQFF.

There are many counts of this clonotype. The chain links TRBV4-3 to TRBJ2-2; TRBD1 agrees at 8 bases. The V segment lost 0 bases and the J segment 4 bases; nucleotides outside the gene matches: 4. CDR1 and CDR2 (germline): LGHNA, YSLEER. The CDR3 totals 16 residues. The CDR3 bases are TGCGCCAGCAGCCAAGATCCGGACAGGGCCACCGGGGAGCTGTTTTTT. This encodes CASSQDPDRATGELFF.

This clonotype was found many times. This chain joins TRBV7-2 and TRBJ2-1; 8 nucleotides align to TRBD2. The CDR3 is 19 amino acids. The V segment lost 4 bases and the J segment 1 base; nucleotides outside the gene matches: 15. Germline CDR1 reads SGHTA; CDR2 reads FQGNSA. The CDR3 here is CASSYPLIGGVRSYNEQFF. The CDR3 coding sequence is TGTGCCAGCAGCTACCCTCTGATCGGGGGGGTGAGGTCCTACAATGAGCAGTTCTTC.

As to this clonotype: This sequence may be a read error, since a much larger clone differs from it by one base. The rearrangement joins TRBV30 to TRBJ1-2; the D is unclear. Trimming removed 7 bases at V and 2 bases at J, with 17 bases between. The germline gives CDR1 GTSNPN, CDR2 SVGIG (reference sequence). The CDR3 spans 14 residues. CDR3: CASRTTRLNYGYTF. CDR3 nucleotides: TGTGCCTCCCGGACGACCCGGTTGAACTATGGCTACACCTTC.

A single count supports this clonotype. This rearrangement joins TRBV27 to TRBJ2-1, with 13 bases that match TRBD2. The trim removed 6 bases at V and 0 bases at J, leaving 8 bases unmatched. This CDR3 region has 18 residues. Looked up from germline, CDR1 is MNHEY and CDR2 is SMNVEV (reference sequence). In nucleotides, the CDR3 is TGTGCCAGCAGCACCGGGACTAGCGGGGCGAGCTCCTACAATGAGCAGTTCTTC. Amino acids: CASSTGTSGASSYNEQFF.

This clonotype has a count of ten or more. This chain links TRBV9 with TRBJ2-7, with a tentative D call TRBD1 (6 bases). The CDR3 length is 13 residues. The ends were cut back, 3 bases at V and 1 base at J, with 8 bases in the middle. Germline lookup yields CDR1 SGDLS and CDR2 YYNGEE. CDR3 sequence reads: CASSAGVSYEQYF. The CDR3 bases are TGTGCCAGCAGCGCAGGGGTATCCTACGAGCAGTACTTC.

This clonotype was seen many times. This chain joins TRBV11-2 and TRBJ2-3, with unresolved D. Trimming left V 6 bases short and J 6 bases short, with 10 bases between. The CDR3 consists of 12 residues. Germline CDR1 and CDR2: SGHAT and FQNNGV. As DNA, the CDR3 is TGTGCCAGCAGAGTGGTCACTGATACGCAGTATTTT. Translating gives CASRVVTDTQYF.

This clonotype was detected only a few times. This chain uses TRBV19 with TRBJ2-5; D is perhaps TRBD2 (5 bases). Germline values: CDR1 LNHDA, CDR2 SQIVND (reference sequence). The V gene lost 2 bases and the J gene lost 1 base, with 17 bases spanning the gap. CDR3 length equals 17 residues. As DNA, the CDR3 is TGTGCCAGTAGTATACGGTCCGTCGGAGGACTCCAAGAGACCCAGTACTTC. It specifies CASSIRSVGGLQETQYF.

Comments on this clonotype: A much larger clone sits a single nucleotide away, making a read error possible. The V gene is TRBV29-1, the J gene TRBJ2-1; 9 nucleotides match TRBD2. The CDR3 extends over 14 amino acids. CDR1 is SQVTM and CDR2 is ANQGSEA in the germline V gene. CDR3 nucleotides: TGCGGCGTTGAAGGCGGGAGGGCATACAATGAGCAGTTCTTC. Translating it yields CGVEGGRAYNEQFF.

Points on this clonotype: With a much larger clone just one base away, this may be a read error. The chain recombines TRBV5-1 with TRBJ1-5; 7 nucleotides match TRBD1. CDR1 SGHRS and CDR2 YFSETQ come from the germline V gene. The CDR3 totals 14 residues. The trim removed 9 bases at V and 1 base at J, leaving 7 bases unmatched. The CDR3 nucleotides are TGCGCCACCGGAACAGGGGACAGCAATCAGCCCCAGCATTTT. Amino acid sequence: CATGTGDSNQPQHF.

This clonotype was counted ten times or more. The gene calls are TRBV18 and TRBJ2-7; TRBD2 matches 12 bases. The CDR3 is made up of 13 amino acids. Germline CDR1 is KGHSH and CDR2 is LQKENI. J lost 6 bases, V lost 5 bases, and 2 bases had no gene match. In DNA form, the CDR3 reads TGTGCCAGCTCAACTAGCGGGAGGCCCGAGCAGTACTTC. Residues: CASSTSGRPEQYF.

The chain has TRBV7-2 and TRBJ2-2, with TRBD2 matching over 10 bases. Looked up from germline, CDR1 is SGHTA and CDR2 is FQGNSA. The CDR3 runs to 15 residues. V lost 5 bases to trimming and J lost 7 bases; unmatched junction nucleotides: 7. The CDR3 reads CASSPSGRAGGELFF. The DNA for the CDR3 is TGTGCCAGCAGCCCGAGCGGGAGGGCGGGCGGGGAGCTGTTTTTT.

This clonotype was recorded many times. The DNA for the CDR3 is TGTGCCAGCAGGTCCGGGACATTTGCCTCTGGGGCCAACGTCCTGACTTTC. Encoded protein: CASRSGTFASGANVLTF. V and J are TRBV6-1 and TRBJ2-6; D might be TRBD1 (6 bases). Germline V gives CDR1 MNHNS, CDR2 SASEGT. V lost 6 bases and J 0 bases, leaving 15 bases between the germline ends. The CDR3 is 17 residues long.

This clonotype has at least ten counts. The CDR3 DNA sequence: TGCAGCGGGGTGGCGGGATCAGAGGATGAGCAGTTCTTC. Amino acid sequence: CSGVAGSEDEQFF. This chain joins TRBV29-1 and TRBJ2-1, with a possible D match to TRBD2 (6 bases). Germline CDR1 reads SQVTM; CDR2 reads ANQGSEA. Trimming shortened V by 7 bases and J by 8 bases, and 18 bases separated the two germline ends. This CDR3 is 13 amino acids long.

This clonotype has a count of ten or more. The gene calls are TRBV4-3 and TRBJ2-7, with D hard to call. The CDR3 is 16 residues long. Looked up from germline, CDR1 is LGHNA and CDR2 is YSLEER. Trimming pared 0 bases from V and 0 bases from J, leaving 12 bases between. In DNA, the CDR3 is TGCGCCAGCAGCCAAGATCCCAGCGCACTCTCCTACGAGCAGTACTTC. Encoded protein: CASSQDPSALSYEQYF.

This clonotype was observed a handful of times. This chain links TRBV5-1 with TRBJ2-7; 12 nucleotides line up with TRBD2. The germline V gene encodes CDR1 SGHRS and CDR2 YFSETQ. This CDR3 has 15 residues. V gave up 4 bases and J gave up 3 bases; unmatched junction bases: 5. The CDR3 region is CASSARLAGDYEQYF. The CDR3 coding sequence is TGCGCCAGCAGCGCCCGACTAGCGGGAGACTACGAGCAGTACTTC.

This clonotype came up many times. V and J are TRBV4-3 and TRBJ2-2; D is possibly TRBD2 (6 bases). Germline V gene lookup returns CDR1 LGHNA and CDR2 YSLEER. The CDR3 consists of 16 residues. V lost 1 base to trimming and J lost 4 bases, with 13 bases between them. The CDR3 DNA reads TGCGCCAGCAGCCAAGTTCTACGGGAGAGCACCGGGGAGCTGTTTTTT. This gives the protein CASSQVLRESTGELFF.

This clonotype occurred many times. The rearrangement links TRBV29-1 to TRBJ1-2; no definite D call. CDR1 and CDR2 from the germline V gene are SQVTM and ANQGSEA. This CDR3 has 12 residues. Between the trimmed V and J ends, which lost 2 bases and 4 bases, there was a span of 8 bases. This CDR3 reads CSVEPTFYGYTF. The CDR3 nucleotides are TGCAGCGTTGAACCGACATTCTATGGCTACACCTTC.

This clonotype was counted only a few times. The chain links TRBV2 to TRBJ2-1; 9 bases agree with TRBD2. The CDR3 is 16 residues long. V shed 7 bases, J shed 4 bases, and the junction held 11 bases outside the gene matches. The germline V gene has CDR1 SNHLY and CDR2 FYNNEI. The CDR3 region is CASMGAGGPPYNEQFF. As DNA, the CDR3 is TGTGCCAGCATGGGAGCGGGAGGCCCCCCTTACAATGAGCAGTTCTTC.

This clonotype came up many times. The chain couples TRBV21-1 to TRBJ1-2. TRBV21-1 is flagged as a pseudogene. This CDR3 is 14 amino acids long. The CDR3 coding sequence is TGTGCCAGCATTAGGGACGGGCCGAACTATGGCTACACCTTC. Translating it yields CASIRDGPNYGYTF.

This clonotype occurred many times. The CDR3, as DNA: TGTGCCAGCAGCTTAGTGCGCGGGAGCGCCCCTTACGAGCAGTACTTC. Its translation: CASSLVRGSAPYEQYF. V is TRBV7-2 and J is TRBJ2-7; 7 bases line up with TRBD2. The junction had 10 bases not matched to a gene; V was cut back by 1 base and J by 4 bases. In germline, CDR1 is SGHTA, CDR2 FQGNSA. This CDR3 region has 16 residues.

This clonotype was observed many times. V is TRBV7-9 and J is TRBJ1-2; a possible D gene is TRBD1 (5 bases). The CDR3 has 15 residues. V lost 5 bases and J 0 bases, leaving 13 bases between the germline ends. Germline-derived CDR1 and CDR2 are SEHNR and FQNEAQ (reference sequence). The CDR3 is CASSRGTDANYGYTF. CDR3 coding DNA: TGTGCCAGCAGCCGCGGGACGGATGCTAACTATGGCTACACCTTC. The full variable domain, its missing parts supplied by reference TRBV7-9 and TRBJ1-2, is DTGVSQNPRHKITKRGQNVTFRCDPISEHNRLYWYRQTLGQGPEFLTYFQNEAQLEKSRLLSDRFSAERPKGSFSTLEIQRTEQGDSAMYLCASSRGTDANYGYTFGSGTRLTVV.

The V call is TRBV10-3, the J call TRBJ1-1; a possible D gene is TRBD1 (5 bases). The V end was cut by 6 bases, the J end by 7 bases, with 12 bases between. CDR3 length: 12 amino acids. Per germline, CDR1 ENHRY and CDR2 SYGVKD. DNA for the CDR3: TGTGCCATCAGCGAAGAAGACAGTGAAGCTTTCTTT. It specifies CAISEEDSEAFF.